This TCR beta chain stems from a study of CD8+CD57+ T cells in acquired aplastic anemia. Study details: The sorted CD4+ and CD8+ cells yielded an average approximately 3 ug of DNA.

The CDR3 spans 11 residues. Germline assignment: CDR1 SEHNR and CDR2 FQNEAQ (reference sequence). Trimming stripped 4 bases from V and 6 bases from J, with 6 bases between. Genomic DNA served as template for TCR beta VDJ and CDR3 profiling. Using its own MiXCR run on the reads, TCRdb lists one record per CDR3 protein. The sample lists around 170,000 distinct CDR3 sequences; 40% to 55% were seen once. Study-level findings and limits: Shared by patients and controls, almost 30 CD8+ CDR3s were abundant in patients.

The authors sequenced patients whose flow cytometry had shown CD8+CD57+ cell expansion. Patients, without exception, had severe acquired aplastic anemia. Blood samples were obtained from patients who had received no prior therapy. Note on this clonotype: Its antigen is not known.

The sequencing input was sorted CD4+, CD8+, or CD8+CD57+ T cells (not recorded which) from PBMCs. This TCR came from a human donor with aplastic anemia. The chain combines TRBV7-9 with TRBJ1-1; D gene ambiguous. CDR3 region: CASSSGPEAFF. CDR3 nucleotide sequence: TGTGCCAGCAGCTCCGGACCTGAAGCTTTCTTT.